This record looks at one T cell receptor beta chain sequence and its context. No antigen is known for it. This specimen belongs to a study of OX40 agonist ivuxolimab in advanced cancers. About the research overall: The mean age was approximately 60 years, ranging from 23 to 79, with about four fifths of participants male. There were three patients with partial responses, one having hepatocellular carcinoma and two cutaneous melanoma. Findings and limits, study-wide: The CD4+ and CD8+ T cells in the blood had expanded clonally by week 6 at 0.1 to 3.0 mg/kg.

The assay was immunoSEQ multiplex PCR, and TCRdb's table has in-frame clones only and misses some. The sample holds about 62,000 clones; roughly 92% are singletons and the top ten take around 15%. CDR3 size: 15 residues. The V gene's germline CDR1 is WSHSY and CDR2 SAAADI. The V and J ends lost 4 bases and 5 bases respectively, with 17 bases between them. V usage is TRBV10-2 and J usage is TRBJ1-2, with D hard to call. The sequencing here drew on CD4+ or CD8+ T cells sorted from blood, taken in a trial of the OX40 agonist ivuxolimab. This sequence originates from an adult with an advanced solid tumor such as melanoma, head and neck, liver or kidney cancer. The CDR3 DNA reads TGCGCCAGCAGTGCTCTTTCATCGGAAGGGTATGGCTACACCTTC. Its translation: CASSALSSEGYGYTF.